The 6 T cell receptor beta chains listed next were all sequenced from one sample in a study of a mutant IDH1 vaccine in newly diagnosed glioma. TCRdb's table, derived via immunoSEQ multiplex PCR, lists solely in-frame clones and lacks some. Of approximately 47,000 clones listed, more than 75% are singletons. Time point in this sample: week 35, safety follow-up. Each vaccine dose was 300 ug of mutant IDH1 20-mer peptide, with topical imiquimod. Their specific antigens are unknown. Sequencing was performed on PBMCs, taken from a glioma patient whose treatment included an IDH1 peptide vaccine. Receptor source: a woman between 40 and 50 years old with glioma.

The gene calls are TRBV25-1 and TRBJ2-5, with a weak D call TRBD2 (6 bases). Trimming removed 6 bases at V and 5 bases at J, with 16 bases between. The CDR3 sequence is 14 residues long. Per germline, CDR1 MGHDK and CDR2 SYGVNS. The CDR3: CASSIPGAQETQYF. The CDR3, as DNA: TGTGCCAGCAGCATCCCGGGAGCCCAGGAGACCCAGTACTTC.

Notes on this clone: The junction and the germline gene differ at one end; a read error may be behind it. This chain links TRBV7-2 with TRBJ1-3; tentatively, D is TRBD1 (5 bases). Per the germline V gene, CDR1 is SGHTA and CDR2 is FQGNSA. The CDR3 covers 14 residues. The CDR3 DNA reads as TGTGCCAGCAGCGAATGGGACTCTCGAAACACCATATATTTT. Its translation: CASSEWDSRNTIYF.

This rearrangement joins TRBV7-2 to TRBJ2-6; tentative D call: TRBD1 (7 bases). Trimming removed 5 bases at V and 3 bases at J, with 11 bases between. Germline V gene data show CDR1 as SGHTA and CDR2 as FQGNSA. The length of the CDR3 is 15 residues. CDR3 loop: CASSQGGLGANVLTF. The CDR3 nucleotides are TGTGCCAGCAGCCAGGGGGGCCTTGGGGCCAACGTCCTGACTTTC. Complete variable domain (other parts from reference TRBV7-2 and TRBJ2-6): GAGVSQSPSNKVTEKGKDVELRCDPISGHTALYWYRQSLGQGLEFLIYFQGNSAPDKSGLPSDRFSAERTGGSVSTLTIQRTQQEDSAVYLCASSQGGLGANVLTFGAGSRLTVL.

The chain joins TRBV6-1 to TRBJ1-2; the D gene is possibly TRBD1 (6 bases). The germline gives CDR1 MNHNS, CDR2 SASEGT. V was clipped by 0 bases and J by 8 bases, with 16 bases between them. The CDR3 spans 15 residues. The CDR3 DNA follows: TGTGCCAGCAGTGAAGCGGAGGGGCATGGGGGCGGCTACACCTTC. This encodes CASSEAEGHGGGYTF.

The chain has TRBV9 and TRBJ2-5, with 10 nucleotides matching TRBD1. Germline V gene lookup returns CDR1 SGDLS and CDR2 YYNGEE. Unmatched junction bases numbered 7, after V lost 4 bases and J lost 4 bases. The CDR3 covers 15 residues. This chain's CDR3 is CASSSRQGARETQYF. The CDR3 region has the DNA TGTGCCAGCAGCTCACGACAGGGGGCGCGAGAGACCCAGTACTTC. The whole variable domain, filled in from reference TRBV9 and TRBJ2-5, reads DSGVTQTPKHLITATGQRVTLRCSPRSGDLSVYWYQQSLDQGLQFLIQYYNGEERAKGNILERFSAQQFPDLHSELNLSSLELGDSALYFCASSSRQGARETQYFGPGTRLLVL.

As DNA, the CDR3 is TGTGCCTGGGAGGGACCAAGGGCCTACGAGCAGTACTTC. The encoded protein is CAWEGPRAYEQYF. The chain links TRBV30 to TRBJ2-7; D may correspond to TRBD1 or TRBD2 (5 bases each). The V gene's germline CDR1 is GTSNPN and CDR2 SVGIG (reference sequence). The ends were cut back, 5 bases at V and 2 bases at J, with 13 bases in the middle. The CDR3 covers 13 residues.